A selection of T cell receptor beta chains follows, all from one sample in a study of shared clonotypes between healthy human individuals. The protocol was immunoSEQ multiplex PCR, while the TCRdb copy is restricted to in-frame clones and leaves out a portion. This sample carries 2.5 million or so clones, 90% to 95% of them seen once, and the ten largest clones take under 0.15%. The sequenced sample consisted of naive CD4+ T cells sorted from blood. These receptors were taken from a man in his late teens or twenties in good health. Both conserved end residues are part of each CDR3. The order of the fields is D gene, J gene, V gene, clone size, CDR3 DNA, CDR3 protein. A D gene is named only where the DNA matches it firmly. Not all rows give a size; the values are once, few, many and, for expanded clones, a class.

D gene: NA; J gene: TRBJ1-1; V gene: TRBV5-1; clone size: once; CDR3 DNA: TGCGCCAGCAGCTTGGACCCAGGGATGAACACTGAAGCTTTCTTT; CDR3 protein: CASSLDPGMNTEAFF
D gene: NA; J gene: TRBJ1-1; V gene: TRBV5-1; clone size: few; CDR3 DNA: TGCGCCAGCAGGGCAGGGCCAGAGACTGAAGCTTTCTTT; CDR3 protein: CASRAGPETEAFF
D gene: NA; J gene: TRBJ1-1; V gene: TRBV6-5; clone size: NA; CDR3 DNA: TGTGCCAGCAGTTACCCCGGGACCGAGTCTTGGGCTTTCTTT; CDR3 protein: CASSYPGTESWAFF
D gene: TRBD2; J gene: TRBJ2-7; V gene: TRBV11-2; clone size: NA; CDR3 DNA: TGTGCCAGCAGCTTTATAGCTAGCGGGGCCTCCTACGAGCAGTACTTC; CDR3 protein: CASSFIASGASYEQYF
D gene: NA; J gene: TRBJ2-3; V gene: TRBV28; clone size: once; CDR3 DNA: TGTGCCAGCAGCAACAGGTGGGGGGATAGCACAGATACGCAGTATTTT; CDR3 protein: CASSNRWGDSTDTQYF
D gene: NA; J gene: TRBJ1-4; V gene: TRBV5-1; clone size: NA; CDR3 DNA: TGCGCCAGCAGCTCCAATACGGGACCTGCCCGTGAAAAACTGTTTTTT; CDR3 protein: CASSSNTGPAREKLFF
D gene: NA; J gene: TRBJ1-2; V gene: TRBV7-2; clone size: NA; CDR3 DNA: TGTGCCAGCAGCTTGGCGGCTAACTATGGCTACACCTTC; CDR3 protein: CASSLAANYGYTF
D gene: NA; J gene: TRBJ2-2; V gene: TRBV6-6; clone size: NA; CDR3 DNA: TGTGCCAGCAGTTACATAGGAGCGGGGGAGCTGTTTTTT; CDR3 protein: CASSYIGAGELFF
D gene: TRBD1; J gene: TRBJ1-2; V gene: TRBV4-1; clone size: NA; CDR3 DNA: TGCGCCAGCAGCCAAATCGGGACAGGGGTATCTGGCTACACCTTC; CDR3 protein: CASSQIGTGVSGYTF
D gene: NA; J gene: TRBJ1-5; V gene: TRBV6-1; clone size: NA; CDR3 DNA: TGTGCCAGCACCCCGACAGGTTCCCAGCCCCAGCATTTT; CDR3 protein: CASTPTGSQPQHF
D gene: NA; J gene: TRBJ2-1; V gene: TRBV2; clone size: NA; CDR3 DNA: TGTGCCACGAGTGGGCGGAGGGGTGAGCAGTTCTTC; CDR3 protein: CATSGRRGEQFF
D gene: NA; J gene: TRBJ1-5; V gene: TRBV6-6; clone size: NA; CDR3 DNA: TGTGCCAGCAGCCATCCACACTTCCCGGAACCCCAGCATTTT; CDR3 protein: CASSHPHFPEPQHF
D gene: NA; J gene: TRBJ2-7; V gene: TRBV19; clone size: NA; CDR3 DNA: TGTGCCAGTAGGGGATCTGGACTAACACGAACAAAGCAGTACTTC; CDR3 protein: CASRGSGLTRTKQYF
D gene: NA; J gene: TRBJ1-5; V gene: TRBV10-1; clone size: NA; CDR3 DNA: TGCGCCAGCAGTGATGGGTTTCAGCCCCAGCATTTT; CDR3 protein: CASSDGFQPQHF
D gene: NA; J gene: TRBJ1-4; V gene: TRBV9; clone size: NA; CDR3 DNA: TGTGCCAGCAGCGTTCGGGGAGGCTCAACTAATGAAAAACTGTTTTTT; CDR3 protein: CASSVRGGSTNEKLFF
D gene: TRBD1; J gene: TRBJ1-3; V gene: TRBV18; clone size: NA; CDR3 DNA: TGTGCCAGCTCACTGCCGGGGACAGGAGGAAACACCATATATTTT; CDR3 protein: CASSLPGTGGNTIYF
D gene: TRBD2; J gene: TRBJ2-1; V gene: TRBV11-2; clone size: NA; CDR3 DNA: TGTGCCAGCAGCTGGACTAGCGGGGGGTCTGATGAGCAGTTCTTC; CDR3 protein: CASSWTSGGSDEQFF
D gene: NA; J gene: TRBJ2-7; V gene: TRBV6-1; clone size: NA; CDR3 DNA: TGTGCCAGCTTAAGCGGGTACTCCTACGAGCAGTACTTC; CDR3 protein: CASLSGYSYEQYF
D gene: NA; J gene: TRBJ1-6; V gene: TRBV19; clone size: NA; CDR3 DNA: TGTGCCAGTGGAGTAGGACAGAATAATTCACCCCTCCACTTT; CDR3 protein: CASGVGQNNSPLHF
D gene: NA; J gene: TRBJ2-1; V gene: TRBV4-3; clone size: NA; CDR3 DNA: TGCGCCAGCAGCCAAGATCGGCGGACACACTGGGAGCAGTTCTTC; CDR3 protein: CASSQDRRTHWEQFF
D gene: TRBD1; J gene: TRBJ2-1; V gene: TRBV18; clone size: once; CDR3 DNA: TGTGCCAGCTCTTCGGGACAGGGGGCCTACAATGAGCAGTTCTTC; CDR3 protein: CASSSGQGAYNEQFF
D gene: NA; J gene: TRBJ2-7; V gene: TRBV7-2; clone size: NA; CDR3 DNA: TGTGCCAGCAGCTTAGAGTCCCAAACGTTTTACGAGCAGTACTTC; CDR3 protein: CASSLESQTFYEQYF
D gene: TRBD1; J gene: TRBJ2-7; V gene: TRBV10-3; clone size: NA; CDR3 DNA: TGTGCCATCAGTGATCCCATGGGGACAGGGGACGAGCAGTACTTC; CDR3 protein: CAISDPMGTGDEQYF
D gene: NA; J gene: TRBJ1-2; V gene: TRBV30; clone size: NA; CDR3 DNA: TGTGCCTGGACCCCCGGGGTCGGCTACACCTTC; CDR3 protein: CAWTPGVGYTF
D gene: TRBD2; J gene: TRBJ2-1; V gene: TRBV6-1; clone size: NA; CDR3 DNA: TGTGCCAGCAGTGTGCGGGAGCGCTCCTACAATGAGCAGTTCTTC; CDR3 protein: CASSVRERSYNEQFF
D gene: NA; J gene: TRBJ2-4; V gene: TRBV6-6; clone size: NA; CDR3 DNA: TGTGCCAGCAGTACCGCGGACGTGCAGTACTTC; CDR3 protein: CASSTADVQYF
D gene: NA; J gene: TRBJ2-2; V gene: TRBV10-1; clone size: NA; CDR3 DNA: TGCGCCAGCAGTCCACTGGAGGGGGCCGGGGAGCTGTTTTTT; CDR3 protein: CASSPLEGAGELFF
D gene: TRBD2; J gene: TRBJ2-1; V gene: TRBV14; clone size: NA; CDR3 DNA: TGTGCCAGCAGCTTCCGACTAGCGGGAGTCTCCCATGAGCAGTTCTTC; CDR3 protein: CASSFRLAGVSHEQFF
D gene: NA; J gene: TRBJ1-1; V gene: TRBV5-4; clone size: NA; CDR3 DNA: TGTGCCAGCAAAGATGTTCTCTTTAACACTGAAGCTTTCTTT; CDR3 protein: CASKDVLFNTEAFF
D gene: NA; J gene: TRBJ1-6; V gene: TRBV18; clone size: NA; CDR3 DNA: TGTGCCAGCTCCTCCTATCTGGAAAGGATCACCTATAATTCACCCCTCCACTTT; CDR3 protein: CASSSYLERITYNSPLHF
D gene: NA; J gene: TRBJ2-1; V gene: TRBV10-3; clone size: once; CDR3 DNA: TGTGCCATCAGTGAGTCGGAGGGGAACGAGCAGTTCTTC; CDR3 protein: CAISESEGNEQFF
D gene: NA; J gene: TRBJ2-7; V gene: TRBV6-6; clone size: NA; CDR3 DNA: TGTGCCAGCAGTTACTCCTCGGACACACTTAGCTACGAGCAGTACTTC; CDR3 protein: CASSYSSDTLSYEQYF
D gene: NA; J gene: TRBJ1-4; V gene: TRBV25-1; clone size: NA; CDR3 DNA: TGTGCCAGCAGTGCCACGTTCATCTCGCATGAAAAACTGTTTTTT; CDR3 protein: CASSATFISHEKLFF
D gene: TRBD1; J gene: TRBJ1-1; V gene: TRBV30; clone size: NA; CDR3 DNA: TGTGCCTGGATAACAGGGGCCCTAAACACTGAAGCTTTCTTT; CDR3 protein: CAWITGALNTEAFF
D gene: NA; J gene: TRBJ2-1; V gene: TRBV2; clone size: NA; CDR3 DNA: TGTGCCAGCAAGGGCCGACTGATTGAGCAGTTCTTC; CDR3 protein: CASKGRLIEQFF
D gene: NA; J gene: TRBJ1-5; V gene: TRBV6-5; clone size: NA; CDR3 DNA: TGTGCCAGCGGCCGGCGAAGCAATCAGCCCCAGCATTTT; CDR3 protein: CASGRRSNQPQHF
D gene: NA; J gene: TRBJ1-2; V gene: TRBV10-3; clone size: few; CDR3 DNA: TGTGCCATCAGTGATACCTCGGGCATCGGAGGCTACACCTTC; CDR3 protein: CAISDTSGIGGYTF
D gene: TRBD1; J gene: TRBJ1-2; V gene: TRBV5-5; clone size: NA; CDR3 DNA: TGTGCCAGCAGCTGGGGACAGGCAATATTCTATGGCTACACCTTC; CDR3 protein: CASSWGQAIFYGYTF
D gene: NA; J gene: TRBJ2-5; V gene: TRBV28; clone size: NA; CDR3 DNA: TGTGCCAGCAGTTTAGCGGGGTACCAAGAGACCCAGTACTTC; CDR3 protein: CASSLAGYQETQYF
D gene: TRBD2; J gene: TRBJ2-5; V gene: TRBV7-2; clone size: NA; CDR3 DNA: TGTGCCAGCAGCCCCCCGACTAGCGGGGGGAAGACCCAGTACTTC; CDR3 protein: CASSPPTSGGKTQYF
D gene: NA; J gene: TRBJ2-3; V gene: TRBV10-3; clone size: NA; CDR3 DNA: TGTGCCATCAGTCCCCGGGGGAGGCCTACAGATACGCAGTATTTT; CDR3 protein: CAISPRGRPTDTQYF
D gene: NA; J gene: TRBJ2-5; V gene: TRBV7-9; clone size: NA; CDR3 DNA: TGTGCCAGCAGCTTAGCTGGCGAGACCCAGTACTTC; CDR3 protein: CASSLAGETQYF
D gene: NA; J gene: TRBJ2-5; V gene: TRBV5-6; clone size: NA; CDR3 DNA: TGTGCCAGCAGCACCGATCCAGGGGGGCGAGAGACCCAGTACTTC; CDR3 protein: CASSTDPGGRETQYF
D gene: NA; J gene: TRBJ2-2; V gene: TRBV18; clone size: NA; CDR3 DNA: TGTGCCAGCTCAATGCGGACACCGAACACCGGGGAGCTGTTTTTT; CDR3 protein: CASSMRTPNTGELFF
D gene: NA; J gene: TRBJ2-2; V gene: TRBV18; clone size: NA; CDR3 DNA: TGTGCCAGCTCCACTCCGGGACAACGCACCGGGGAGCTGTTTTTT; CDR3 protein: CASSTPGQRTGELFF
D gene: NA; J gene: TRBJ2-5; V gene: TRBV18; clone size: NA; CDR3 DNA: TGTGCCAGCTCACCACCCCGGGAGACCCAGTACTTC; CDR3 protein: CASSPPRETQYF
D gene: TRBD1; J gene: TRBJ2-2; V gene: TRBV6-4; clone size: NA; CDR3 DNA: TGTGCCAGCAGCCGGACAGGGAACACCGGGGAGCTGTTTTTT; CDR3 protein: CASSRTGNTGELFF
D gene: NA; J gene: TRBJ1-5; V gene: TRBV11-2; clone size: once; CDR3 DNA: TGTGCCAGCAGCTTACACACAGGGAGGGATCAGCCCCAGCATTTT; CDR3 protein: CASSLHTGRDQPQHF
D gene: NA; J gene: TRBJ1-2; V gene: TRBV19; clone size: NA; CDR3 DNA: TGTGCCAGTAGTCTCAGGGGTGGCGATGGCTACACCTTC; CDR3 protein: CASSLRGGDGYTF
D gene: TRBD1; J gene: TRBJ2-3; V gene: TRBV30; clone size: NA; CDR3 DNA: TGTGCCTGGAGGCACAGGGGGCGCACAGATACGCAGTATTTT; CDR3 protein: CAWRHRGRTDTQYF
D gene: NA; J gene: TRBJ1-6; V gene: TRBV15; clone size: NA; CDR3 DNA: TGTGCCACCAGCAGAGATCCCGGCGTTGATTCACCCCTCCACTTT; CDR3 protein: CATSRDPGVDSPLHF
D gene: NA; J gene: TRBJ2-3; V gene: TRBV5-1; clone size: NA; CDR3 DNA: TGCGCCAGTTTCGTAGCGCTAAGCACAGATACGCAGTATTTT; CDR3 protein: CASFVALSTDTQYF
D gene: TRBD1; J gene: TRBJ2-5; V gene: TRBV7-3; clone size: NA; CDR3 DNA: TGTGCCAGCAGCACAAACAGGGGGAGAGGGGAGACCCAGTACTTC; CDR3 protein: CASSTNRGRGETQYF
D gene: NA; J gene: TRBJ2-7; V gene: TRBV13; clone size: NA; CDR3 DNA: TGTGCCAGCAGCTTAATCACCTACGAGCAGTACTTC; CDR3 protein: CASSLITYEQYF
D gene: NA; J gene: TRBJ1-2; V gene: TRBV6-5; clone size: NA; CDR3 DNA: TGTGCCAGCAGCAAAAGGGGGGATGGCTACACCTTC; CDR3 protein: CASSKRGDGYTF